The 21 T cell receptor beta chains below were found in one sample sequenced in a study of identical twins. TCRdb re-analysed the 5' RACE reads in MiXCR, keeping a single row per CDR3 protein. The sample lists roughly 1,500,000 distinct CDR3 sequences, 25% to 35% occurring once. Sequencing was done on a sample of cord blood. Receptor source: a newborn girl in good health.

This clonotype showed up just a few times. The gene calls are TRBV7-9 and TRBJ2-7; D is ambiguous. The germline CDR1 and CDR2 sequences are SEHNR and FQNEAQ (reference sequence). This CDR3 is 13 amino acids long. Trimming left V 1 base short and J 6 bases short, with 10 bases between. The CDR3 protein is CASSLEGKIEQYF. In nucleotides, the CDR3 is TGTGCCAGCAGCTTAGAGGGAAAAATCGAGCAGTACTTC.

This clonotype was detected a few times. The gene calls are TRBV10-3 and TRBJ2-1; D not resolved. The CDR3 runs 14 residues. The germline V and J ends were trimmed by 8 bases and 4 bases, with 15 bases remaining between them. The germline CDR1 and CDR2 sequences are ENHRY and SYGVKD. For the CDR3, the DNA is TGTGCCATCCGTCTAGACGAGCTTTACAATGAGCAGTTCTTC. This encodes CAIRLDELYNEQFF.

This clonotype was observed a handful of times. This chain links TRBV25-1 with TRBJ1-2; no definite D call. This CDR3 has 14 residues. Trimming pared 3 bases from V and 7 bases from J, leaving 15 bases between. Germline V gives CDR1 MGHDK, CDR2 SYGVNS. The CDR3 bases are TGTGCCAGCAGTGAGCCCGGACGGAATTTTGGCTACACCTTC. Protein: CASSEPGRNFGYTF.

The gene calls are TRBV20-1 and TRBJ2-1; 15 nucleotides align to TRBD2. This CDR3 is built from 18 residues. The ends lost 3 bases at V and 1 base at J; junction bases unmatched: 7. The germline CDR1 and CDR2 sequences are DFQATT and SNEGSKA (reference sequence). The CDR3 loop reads CSARTGLAGGRSYNEQFF. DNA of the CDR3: TGCAGTGCTAGGACGGGACTAGCGGGGGGCCGGTCCTACAATGAGCAGTTCTTC.

The DNA for the CDR3 is TGTGCCAGCAGTTTACGTTGGGGGGGCCAAGAGACCCAGTACTTC. Translation: CASSLRWGGQETQYF. The chain carries TRBV28 and TRBJ2-5; 7 bases match TRBD2. This CDR3 contains 15 residues. With V trimmed by 2 bases and J by 1 base, 4 bases remained unmatched. CDR1 is MDHEN, CDR2 SYDVKM, per germline.

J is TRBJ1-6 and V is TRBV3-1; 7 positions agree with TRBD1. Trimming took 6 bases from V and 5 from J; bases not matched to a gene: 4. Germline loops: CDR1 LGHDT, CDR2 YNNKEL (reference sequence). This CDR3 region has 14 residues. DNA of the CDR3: TGTGCCAGCAGGAAAAGGGGGCATAATTCACCCCTCCACTTT. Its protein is CASRKRGHNSPLHF.

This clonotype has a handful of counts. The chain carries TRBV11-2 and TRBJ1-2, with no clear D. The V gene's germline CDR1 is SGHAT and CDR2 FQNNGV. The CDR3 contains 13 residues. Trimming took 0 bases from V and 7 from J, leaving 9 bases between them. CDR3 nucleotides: TGTGCCAGCAGCTTAGACTCGGGGTTTGGCTACACCTTC. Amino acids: CASSLDSGFGYTF.

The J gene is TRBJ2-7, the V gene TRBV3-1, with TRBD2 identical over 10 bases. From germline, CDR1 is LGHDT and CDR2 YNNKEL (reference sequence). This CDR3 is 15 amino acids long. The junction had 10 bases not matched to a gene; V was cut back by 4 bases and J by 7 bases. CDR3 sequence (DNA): TGTGCCAGCAGCCCTTCTAGCGGGAGTTTGGGGGAGCAGTACTTC. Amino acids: CASSPSSGSLGEQYF.

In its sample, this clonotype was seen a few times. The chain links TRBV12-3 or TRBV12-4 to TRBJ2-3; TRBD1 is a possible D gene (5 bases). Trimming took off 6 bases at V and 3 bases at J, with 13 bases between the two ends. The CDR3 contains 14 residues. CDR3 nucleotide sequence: TGTGCCAGCAGACCCCAGGGAAGGACAGATACGCAGTATTTT. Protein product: CASRPQGRTDTQYF.

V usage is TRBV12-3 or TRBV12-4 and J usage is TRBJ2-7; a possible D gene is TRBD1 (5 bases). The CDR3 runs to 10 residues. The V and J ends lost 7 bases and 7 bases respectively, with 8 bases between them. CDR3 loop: CASMGREQYF. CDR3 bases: TGTGCCAGCATGGGGCGAGAGCAGTACTTC.

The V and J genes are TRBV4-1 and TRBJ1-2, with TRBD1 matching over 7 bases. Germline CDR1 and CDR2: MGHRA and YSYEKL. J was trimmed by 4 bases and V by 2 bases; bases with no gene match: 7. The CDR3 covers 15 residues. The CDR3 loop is CASSQSDRVSYGYTF. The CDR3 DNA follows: TGCGCCAGCAGCCAAAGCGACAGGGTTTCCTATGGCTACACCTTC.

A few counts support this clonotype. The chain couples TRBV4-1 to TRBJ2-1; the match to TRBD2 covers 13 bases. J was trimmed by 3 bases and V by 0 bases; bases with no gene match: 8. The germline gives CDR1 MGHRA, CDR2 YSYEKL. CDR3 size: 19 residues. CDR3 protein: CASSQDDRTSGGFYNEQFF. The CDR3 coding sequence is TGCGCCAGCAGCCAAGATGATCGGACTAGCGGGGGATTCTACAATGAGCAGTTCTTC.

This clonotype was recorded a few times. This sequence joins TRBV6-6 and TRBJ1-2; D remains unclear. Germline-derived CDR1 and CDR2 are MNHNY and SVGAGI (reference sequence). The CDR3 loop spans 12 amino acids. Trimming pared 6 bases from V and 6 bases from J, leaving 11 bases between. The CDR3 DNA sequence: TGTGCCAGCAGAGACGTAGAGGATGGCTACACCTTC. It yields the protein CASRDVEDGYTF.

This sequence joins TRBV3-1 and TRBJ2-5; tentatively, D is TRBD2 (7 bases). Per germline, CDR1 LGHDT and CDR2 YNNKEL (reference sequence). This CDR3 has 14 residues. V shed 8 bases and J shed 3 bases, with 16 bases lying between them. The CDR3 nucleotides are TGTGCCAGCCGGAGGGGGGGCCGAGAAGAGACCCAGTACTTC. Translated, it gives CASRRGGREETQYF.

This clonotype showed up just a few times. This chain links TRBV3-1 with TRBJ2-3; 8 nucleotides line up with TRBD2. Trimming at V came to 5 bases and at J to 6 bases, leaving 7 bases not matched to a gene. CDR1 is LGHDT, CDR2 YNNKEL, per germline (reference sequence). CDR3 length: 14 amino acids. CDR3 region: CASSTIAGRDTQYF. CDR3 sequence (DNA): TGTGCCAGCAGCACGATAGCGGGAAGGGATACGCAGTATTTT.

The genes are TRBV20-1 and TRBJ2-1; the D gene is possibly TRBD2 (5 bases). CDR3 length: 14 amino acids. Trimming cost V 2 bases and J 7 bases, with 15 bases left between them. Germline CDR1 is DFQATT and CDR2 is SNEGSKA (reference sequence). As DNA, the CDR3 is TGCAGTGCTAGAATAAATCGGCGGGCGAATGAGCAGTTCTTC. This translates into CSARINRRANEQFF.

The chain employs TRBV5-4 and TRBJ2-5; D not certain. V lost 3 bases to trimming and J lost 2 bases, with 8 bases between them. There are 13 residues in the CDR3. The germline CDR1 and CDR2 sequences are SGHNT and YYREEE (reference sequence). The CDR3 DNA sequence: TGTGCCAGCAGCTGGCATCCGCAAGAGACCCAGTACTTC. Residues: CASSWHPQETQYF.

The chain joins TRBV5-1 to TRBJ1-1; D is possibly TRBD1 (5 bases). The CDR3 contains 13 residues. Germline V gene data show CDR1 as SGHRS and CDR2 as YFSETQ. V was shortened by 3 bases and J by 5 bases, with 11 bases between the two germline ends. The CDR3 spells CASSSPQGTEAFF. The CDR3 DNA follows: TGCGCCAGCAGCTCGCCCCAGGGAACTGAAGCTTTCTTT.

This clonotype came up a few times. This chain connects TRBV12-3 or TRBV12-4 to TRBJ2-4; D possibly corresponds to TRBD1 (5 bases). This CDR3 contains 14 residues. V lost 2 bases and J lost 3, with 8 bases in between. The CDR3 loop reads CASSLRQFKNIQYF. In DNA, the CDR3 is TGTGCCAGCAGTTTACGACAGTTCAAAAACATTCAGTACTTC.

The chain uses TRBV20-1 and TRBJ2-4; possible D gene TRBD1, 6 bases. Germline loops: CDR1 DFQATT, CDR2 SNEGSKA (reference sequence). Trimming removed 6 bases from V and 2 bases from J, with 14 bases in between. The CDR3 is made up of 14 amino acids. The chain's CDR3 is CSAPDSRTKNIQYF. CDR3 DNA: TGCAGTGCGCCGGACAGTCGGACCAAAAACATTCAGTACTTC.

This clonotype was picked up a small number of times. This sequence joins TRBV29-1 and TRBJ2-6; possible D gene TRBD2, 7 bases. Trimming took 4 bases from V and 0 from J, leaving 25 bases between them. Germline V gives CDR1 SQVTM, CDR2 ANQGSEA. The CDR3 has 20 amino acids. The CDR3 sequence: CSVGDERGGAHGSGANVLTF. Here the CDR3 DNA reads TGCAGCGTTGGAGATGAAAGGGGGGGGGCTCATGGCTCTGGGGCCAACGTCCTGACTTTC.